This T cell receptor beta chain emerged from a study of cytomegalovirus exposure and HLA in healthy donors. PCR amplification relied on 60 Vbeta primers (plus 13 Jbeta primers). Some clones are missing from TCRdb's copy, which holds only in-frame ones; the method was immunoSEQ multiplex PCR. The sample consists of under 300,000 clones, around 81% of them appearing once. The CDR3 length is 16 residues. Deletions cut 3 bases from V and 1 base from J, with 16 bases between. CDR1 is LNHDA and CDR2 is SQIVND in the germline V gene (reference sequence). This chain links TRBV19 with TRBJ2-7; D perhaps matches TRBD2 (5 bases). This TCR was recovered from a woman aged 55-69 years in good health and CMV-seropositive. Material: PBMCs. The DNA of the CDR3 is TGTGCCAGTAGTATGTCCCCCGGAGGTCTTTCCTACGAGCAGTACTTC. The encoded protein is CASSMSPGGLSYEQYF.